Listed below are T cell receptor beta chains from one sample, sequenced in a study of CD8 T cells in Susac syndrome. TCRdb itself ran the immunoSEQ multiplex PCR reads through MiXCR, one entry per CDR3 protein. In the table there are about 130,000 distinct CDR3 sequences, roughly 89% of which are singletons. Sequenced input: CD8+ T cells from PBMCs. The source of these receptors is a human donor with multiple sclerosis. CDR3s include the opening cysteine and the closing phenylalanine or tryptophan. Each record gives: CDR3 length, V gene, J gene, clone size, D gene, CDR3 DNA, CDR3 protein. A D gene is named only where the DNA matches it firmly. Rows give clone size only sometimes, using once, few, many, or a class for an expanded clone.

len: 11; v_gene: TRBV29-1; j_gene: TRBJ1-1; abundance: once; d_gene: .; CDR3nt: TGCAGCGTGACAGGGAACACTGAAGCTTTCTTT; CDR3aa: CSVTGNTEAFF
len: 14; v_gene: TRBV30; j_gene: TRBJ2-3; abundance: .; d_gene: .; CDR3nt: TGTGCCTGGAGTACTACGTATACATCAGATACGCAGTATTTT; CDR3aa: CAWSTTYTSDTQYF
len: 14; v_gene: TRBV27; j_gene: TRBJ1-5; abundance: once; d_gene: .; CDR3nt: TGTGCCAGCAGTTTGCAGGGCGGGCGGCAGCCCCAGCATTTT; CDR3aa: CASSLQGGRQPQHF
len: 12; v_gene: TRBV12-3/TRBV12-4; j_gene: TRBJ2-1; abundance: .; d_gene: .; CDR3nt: TGTGCCAGCAGTTTGGCGATGGGTGAGCAGTTCTTC; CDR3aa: CASSLAMGEQFF
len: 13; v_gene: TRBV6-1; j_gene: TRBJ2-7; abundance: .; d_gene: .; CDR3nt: TGTGCCAGCCAGCGGGTGAGCTCCTACGAGCAGTACTTC; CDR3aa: CASQRVSSYEQYF
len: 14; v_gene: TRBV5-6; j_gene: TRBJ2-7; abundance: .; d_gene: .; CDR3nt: TGTGCCAGCACCCACACAAATTACCCCTACGAGCAGTACTTC; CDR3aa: CASTHTNYPYEQYF
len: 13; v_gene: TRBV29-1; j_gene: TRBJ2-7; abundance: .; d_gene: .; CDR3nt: TGCAGCGTTGAAGATGATACAGCGTACGAGCAGTACTTC; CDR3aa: CSVEDDTAYEQYF
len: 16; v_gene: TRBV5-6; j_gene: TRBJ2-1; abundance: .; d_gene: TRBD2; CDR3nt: TGTGCCAGCAGCCCGGCCGGCGGGAGCGCCTACAATGAGCAGTTCTTC; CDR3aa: CASSPAGGSAYNEQFF
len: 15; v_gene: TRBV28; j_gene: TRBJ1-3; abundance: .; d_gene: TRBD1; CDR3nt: TGTGCCAGCAGTTGGACAGGGGGACGTGGAAACACCATATATTTT; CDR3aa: CASSWTGGRGNTIYF
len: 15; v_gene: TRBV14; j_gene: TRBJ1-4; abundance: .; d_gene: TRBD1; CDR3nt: TGTGCCAGCAGCCAATGGAGGACAGGGAGGGAAAAACTGTTTTTT; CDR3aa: CASSQWRTGREKLFF
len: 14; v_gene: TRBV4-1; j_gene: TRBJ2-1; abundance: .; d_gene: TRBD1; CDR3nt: TGCGCCAGCAGCCACGGGACAGCCTACAATGAGCAGTTCTTC; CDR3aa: CASSHGTAYNEQFF
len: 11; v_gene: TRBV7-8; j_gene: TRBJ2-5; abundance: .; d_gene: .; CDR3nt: TGTGCCAGCAGCCGGAAAGAGACCCAGTACTTC; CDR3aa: CASSRKETQYF
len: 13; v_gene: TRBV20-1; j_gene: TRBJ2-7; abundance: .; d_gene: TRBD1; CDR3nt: TGCAGTGCTTCCGGGACAGCAGGTTACGAGCAGTACTTC; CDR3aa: CSASGTAGYEQYF
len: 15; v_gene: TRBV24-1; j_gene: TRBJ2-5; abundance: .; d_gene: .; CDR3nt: TGTGCCACCAGTGATGCAGGACTGGGCCAAGAGACCCAGTACTTC; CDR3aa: CATSDAGLGQETQYF
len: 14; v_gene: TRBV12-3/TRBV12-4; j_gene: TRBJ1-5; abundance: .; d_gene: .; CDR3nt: TGTGCCAGCAGTGCCGCCGAAGGCAATCAGCCCCAGCATTTT; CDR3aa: CASSAAEGNQPQHF
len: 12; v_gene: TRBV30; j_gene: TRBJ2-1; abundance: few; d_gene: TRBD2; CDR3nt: TGTGCCTGGAGTCTGGGGGGGGGTGAGCAGTTCTTC; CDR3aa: CAWSLGGGEQFF
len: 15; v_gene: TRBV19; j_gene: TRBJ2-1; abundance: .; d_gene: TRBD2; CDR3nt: TGTGCCAGTAGTGTCACCGGGACTAGCTTCGATGAGCAGTTCTTC; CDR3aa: CASSVTGTSFDEQFF
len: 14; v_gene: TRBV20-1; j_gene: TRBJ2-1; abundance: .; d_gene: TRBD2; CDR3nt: TGCAGTGCTAGGGATAGCGGGAGGGTCAATGAGCAGTTCTTC; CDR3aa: CSARDSGRVNEQFF
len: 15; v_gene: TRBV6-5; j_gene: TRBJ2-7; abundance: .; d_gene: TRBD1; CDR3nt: TGTGCCAGCAGTTACTCGACAGGGGCCTTCTCCGAGCAGTACTTC; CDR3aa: CASSYSTGAFSEQYF
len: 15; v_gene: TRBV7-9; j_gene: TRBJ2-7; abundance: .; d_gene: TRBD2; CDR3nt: TGTGCCAGCAGACCAATCCAGGGACTAGAACTGGAGCAGTACTTC; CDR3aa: CASRPIQGLELEQYF
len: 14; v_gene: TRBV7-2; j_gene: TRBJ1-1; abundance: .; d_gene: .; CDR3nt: TGTGCCAGCAGCTCGACTACAGGGAACACTGAAGCTTTCTTT; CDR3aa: CASSSTTGNTEAFF
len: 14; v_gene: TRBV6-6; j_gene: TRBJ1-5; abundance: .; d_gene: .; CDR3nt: TGTGCCAGCAGGTCGACTGGGAAGAATCAGCCCCAGCATTTT; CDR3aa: CASRSTGKNQPQHF
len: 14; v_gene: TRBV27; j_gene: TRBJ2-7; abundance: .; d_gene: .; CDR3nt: TGTGCCAGCAGTTTATCAACAGGTTCCTACGAGCAGTACTTC; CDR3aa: CASSLSTGSYEQYF
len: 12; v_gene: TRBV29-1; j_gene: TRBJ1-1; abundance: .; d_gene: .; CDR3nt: TGCAGCGTTAATACGGCGGGGACTGAAGCTTTCTTT; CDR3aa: CSVNTAGTEAFF
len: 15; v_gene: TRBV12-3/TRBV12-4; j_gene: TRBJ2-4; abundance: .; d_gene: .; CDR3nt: TGTGCCAGCAGTTTAAGGACAGACGCCAAAAACATTCAGTACTTC; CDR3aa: CASSLRTDAKNIQYF
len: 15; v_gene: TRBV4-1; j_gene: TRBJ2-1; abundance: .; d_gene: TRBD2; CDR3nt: TGCGCCAGCAGCGAAGGGACTACACTATACAATGAGCAGTTCTTC; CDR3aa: CASSEGTTLYNEQFF
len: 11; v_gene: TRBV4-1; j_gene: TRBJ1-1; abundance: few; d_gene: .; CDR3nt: TGTGCCAGCAGCCAGAACACTGAAGCTTTCTTT; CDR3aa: CASSQNTEAFF
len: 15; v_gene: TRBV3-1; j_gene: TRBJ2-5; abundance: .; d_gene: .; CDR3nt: TGTGCCAGCAGCTACCCTAGTCGGCAAGCGGAGACCCAGTACTTC; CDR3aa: CASSYPSRQAETQYF
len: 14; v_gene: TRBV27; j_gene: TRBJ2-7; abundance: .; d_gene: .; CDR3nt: TGTGCCAGCAGTTTAAGCGCGGGGACTTACGAGCAGTACTTC; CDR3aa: CASSLSAGTYEQYF
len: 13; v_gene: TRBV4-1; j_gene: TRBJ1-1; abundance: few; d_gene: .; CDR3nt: TGCGCCAGCAGCCCAACAACGAACACTGAAGCTTTCTTT; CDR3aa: CASSPTTNTEAFF
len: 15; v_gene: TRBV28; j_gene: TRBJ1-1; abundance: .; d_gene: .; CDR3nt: TGTGCCAGCAGTTTGACCCCGACCGGATGGCCTGAAGCTTTCTTT; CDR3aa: CASSLTPTGWPEAFF
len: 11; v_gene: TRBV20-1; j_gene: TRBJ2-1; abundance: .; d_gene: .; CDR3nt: TGCAGTGCTAACCCTGGCGGGGAGCAGTTCTTC; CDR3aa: CSANPGGEQFF
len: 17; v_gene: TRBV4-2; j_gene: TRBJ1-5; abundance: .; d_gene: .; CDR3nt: TGTGCCAGCAGCCAAGAAGTCGAACACCTTAGCAATCAGCCCCAGCATTTT; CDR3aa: CASSQEVEHLSNQPQHF
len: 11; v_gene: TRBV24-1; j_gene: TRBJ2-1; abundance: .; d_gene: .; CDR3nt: TGTGCCACCAGTGAGGGGCCTGAGCAGTTCTTC; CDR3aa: CATSEGPEQFF
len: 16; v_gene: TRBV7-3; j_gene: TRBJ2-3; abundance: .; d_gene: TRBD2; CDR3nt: TGTGCCAGCAGCCTGACGGGGGGAGGGCCGCGGGATACGCAGTATTTT; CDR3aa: CASSLTGGGPRDTQYF
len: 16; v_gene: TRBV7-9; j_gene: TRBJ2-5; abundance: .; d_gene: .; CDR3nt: TGTGCCAGCACCCCCGTCAATCTCGGCGGAAAAGAGACCCAGTACTTC; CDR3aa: CASTPVNLGGKETQYF
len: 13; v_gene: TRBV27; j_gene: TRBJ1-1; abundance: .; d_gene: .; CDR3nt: TGTGCCAGCAGTTCAGAATTGAACACTGAAGCTTTCTTT; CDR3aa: CASSSELNTEAFF
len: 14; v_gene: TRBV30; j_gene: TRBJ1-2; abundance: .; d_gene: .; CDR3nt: TGTGCCTGGGACTTGGGACCGGCTGGTACTGGCTACACCTTC; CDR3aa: CAWDLGPAGTGYTF
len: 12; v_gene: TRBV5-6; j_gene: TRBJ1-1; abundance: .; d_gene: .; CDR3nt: TGTGCCAGCAGCTGGGCAGGTGCTGAAGCTTTCTTT; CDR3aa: CASSWAGAEAFF
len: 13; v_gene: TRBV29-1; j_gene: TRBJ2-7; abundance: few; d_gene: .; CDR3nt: TGCAGCGTTGAAGGGGGCAGGTCCTACGAGCAGTACTTC; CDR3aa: CSVEGGRSYEQYF
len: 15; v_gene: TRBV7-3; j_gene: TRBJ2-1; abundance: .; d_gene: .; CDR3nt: TGTGCCAGCAGCCAGGGGGCAGCGGGGTACAATGAGCAGTTCTTC; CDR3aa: CASSQGAAGYNEQFF
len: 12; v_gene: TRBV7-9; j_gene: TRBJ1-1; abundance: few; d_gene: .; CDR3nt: TGTGCCAGCAGCTCCATGAACACTGAAGCTTTCTTT; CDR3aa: CASSSMNTEAFF